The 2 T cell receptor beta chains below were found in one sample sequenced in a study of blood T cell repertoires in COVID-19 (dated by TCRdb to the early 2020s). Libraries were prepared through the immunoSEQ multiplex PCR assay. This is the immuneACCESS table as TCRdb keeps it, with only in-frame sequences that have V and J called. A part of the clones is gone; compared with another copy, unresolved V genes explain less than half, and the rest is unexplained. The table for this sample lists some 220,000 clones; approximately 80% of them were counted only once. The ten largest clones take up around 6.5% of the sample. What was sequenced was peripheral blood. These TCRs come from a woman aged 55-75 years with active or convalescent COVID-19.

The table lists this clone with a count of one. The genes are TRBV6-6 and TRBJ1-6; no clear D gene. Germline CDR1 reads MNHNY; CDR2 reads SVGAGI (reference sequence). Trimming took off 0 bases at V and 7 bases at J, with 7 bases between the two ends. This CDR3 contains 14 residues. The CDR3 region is CASSYSGLNSPLHF. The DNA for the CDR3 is TGTGCCAGCAGTTACTCTGGACTCAATTCACCCCTCCACTTT.

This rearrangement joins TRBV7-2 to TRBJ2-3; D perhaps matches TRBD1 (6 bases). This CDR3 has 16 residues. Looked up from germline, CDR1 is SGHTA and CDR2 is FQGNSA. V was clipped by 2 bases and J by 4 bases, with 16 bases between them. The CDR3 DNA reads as TGTGCCAGCAGCTTACAAGGGGGTATCGGCCCAGATACGCAGTATTTT. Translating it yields CASSLQGGIGPDTQYF.